What follows describes a single T cell receptor beta chain. This sample is drawn from a study of blood T cell repertoires in COVID-19. Study-wide context: Acute-phase and convalescent COVID-19 samples originated in the United States, Italy and Spain. PBMCs, B-cell-depleted T cells, or T cells were the source of the cDNA or gDNA that made up the material.

Study processing details: Amplification of reference gene primers was used by the study to estimate nucleated cell counts. TCRdb's copy holds only in-frame clones and misses some; the assay was immunoSEQ multiplex PCR. Clone size and the V and J calls come from that table; the DNA yielded D and trimming. The sample consists of under 350,000 clones, around 86% of them appearing once. Germline V CDR1 and CDR2: SGHRS, YFSETQ. V was trimmed by 5 bases and J by 3 bases, leaving 14 bases between them. The CDR3 contains 14 residues. The receptor's source is an older man with acute or convalescent COVID-19. The sequenced sample consisted of peripheral blood. The chain couples TRBV5-1 to TRBJ2-5; D unclear. Here the CDR3 reads CASSGSQLKETQYF. The CDR3 DNA reads TGCGCCAGCAGTGGTTCACAGTTGAAAGAGACCCAGTACTTC.